The clone carrying this T cell receptor (beta chain) is a singleton in its sample. The CDR3 runs to 12 residues. The V gene lost 3 bases and the J gene lost 6 bases, with 10 bases spanning the gap. CDR1 is SGDLS, CDR2 YYNGEE, per germline. Time point indicated: pre-treatment baseline. No patient had earlier systemic cancer treatment, concurrent immunosuppressants, or another active cancer. The record originates from a study of blood T cell dynamics during melanoma immunotherapy. A fixed DNA input of around 0.35 ug was used per bulk PBMC sample. This table comes from immunoSEQ multiplex PCR, and its TCRdb copy is limited to in-frame clones, with some not included. The sample yields about 11,000 clones, roughly 86% seen once.

The TCR was taken from a human donor with melanoma. The V gene is TRBV9, the J gene TRBJ2-7, with D perhaps TRBD1 or TRBD2 (5 bases each). Sequenced material: blood, taken from a patient treated with checkpoint blockade. CDR3 in DNA: TGTGCCAGCAGCGGAGGGGCGGGCGAGCAGTACTTC. Protein sequence: CASSGGAGEQYF.